This TCR beta chain was obtained from a study of T cell responses to AZD1222 COVID-19 vaccine. Findings and limits, study-wide: Only after the peak T cell response were repertoires sampled.

Between the trimmed V and J ends, which lost 0 bases and 3 bases, there was a span of 11 bases. The CDR3 totals 15 residues. CDR1 and CDR2 (germline): SGHRS, YFSETQ. Sequencing used immunoSEQ multiplex PCR; TCRdb keeps in-frame clones, though not all of them. The sample includes about 120,000 clones, more than 75% of them seen just once. This clone showed up just a few times. Its antigen is not identified. The genes are TRBV5-1 and TRBJ2-3; no reliable D call. Sequencing used peripheral blood, obtained on day 0 of AZD1222 vaccination. This clonotype was sampled from an adult in good health. CDR3 nucleotide sequence: TGCGCCAGCAGCTTGGGACTCGGAGATACAGATACGCAGTATTTT. Protein sequence: CASSLGLGDTDTQYF.